The TCR beta chain under discussion was sequenced for a study of post-analysis software for immune sequencing data (dated by TCRdb to 2014 to 2015). Study-level background: The recorded disease courses included relapsing-remitting, secondary progressive and progressive-relapsing multiple sclerosis, and some patients had no subtype annotation. Patient repertoires were compared against 11 to 12 previously published healthy control repertoires from donors aged about 6 to 26 years. A subset of samples was prepared in parallel using single-end sample barcoding, then pooled and co-amplified after Illumina adapter ligation. What the work shows at the level of the full study, not this receptor alone: Compared with controls, multiple sclerosis patients had significantly lower normalized Chao1 diversity, a finding suggesting substantial peripheral T-cell clonal expansion. When samples were clustered directly using the F measure, samples prepared in the same batch co-clustered strongly, which prompted a batch-effect correction. Patients showed significantly higher frequencies than controls for several TRBV segments, among them TRBV5-6, TRBV5-1 and TRBV20-1. The multiple sclerosis patient group was slightly younger than the control group.

On this clonotype: Its cognate antigen has yet to be identified. Qualities for individual bases were not recorded, and no much larger clone is one base off.

Between the V and J ends, shortened by 7 bases and 6 bases respectively, the junction contains 18 bases. CDR1 is given as MNHEY and CDR2 as SVGAGI, both from the germline V gene. Spanning cysteine to phenylalanine, the CDR3 consists of 14 amino acids. The retained sequence is limited to the CDR3, 42 bases, with the frame set at the first base. The library was generated by PCR. The reads were generated on an Illumina HiSeq 2500. To reduce PCR and sequencing biases, unique molecular identifiers were built into the TCR beta cDNA libraries. Some 500,000 cDNA molecules were obtained per 1 to 10 million input T cells, so each molecule approximated one T cell. Patient libraries were prepared and sequenced with the same protocol used for the earlier healthy control dataset. Samples belonging to the same batch were prepared together, multiplexed and sequenced on a shared HiSeq lane. As for the authors' bioinformatics: Raw barcoded reads were processed with MIGEC, and single-read molecular identifier groups were discarded before consensus assembly and CDR3 extraction. Clonotype tables were post-analysed with VDJtools, normalizing diversity by down-sampling all datasets to the smallest sample size. Repertoire overlap clustering matched CDR3 amino acid but not nucleotide sequences to correct batch-related cross-sample contamination. In TCRdb, the public reads were trimmed at Q25 with fastp and aligned with MiXCR, with productive beta chains retained. Each CDR3 protein appears once, grouped with its most common genes and DNA. V and J calls and clone size were set by TCRdb, not the authors. Counted in this sample were hundreds of thousands of distinct CDR3 sequences; roughly 47% of them appeared once. The ten biggest clones cover under 2% of the sample.

TCR beta repertoires were profiled from peripheral blood of roughly 13 young patients with multiple sclerosis to demonstrate the VDJtools post-analysis software. The multiple sclerosis patients were children and adolescents ranging in age from about 6 to 17 years. The rearrangement joined TRBV6-5 to TRBJ1-2; matching of 6 bases hints at TRBD1 as the D gene. The receptor comes from a girl between 5 and 17 years old with multiple sclerosis. Sequences were obtained from blood. The CDR3 region reads CASIPTVGGNGYTF. At the DNA level, the sequence is TGTGCCAGCATCCCCACAGTAGGGGGAAATGGCTACACCTTC.